This entry is about one T cell receptor (beta chain). Generated by immunoSEQ multiplex PCR, the TCRdb table keeps only in-frame clones and is missing some. This table has some 93,000 clones, 75% to 90% appearing once. CDR3 length: 14 residues. Germline V gene lookup returns CDR1 SGHRS and CDR2 YFSETQ. The V and J ends lost 4 bases and 7 bases, in that order; junction bases with no gene match: 9. The record originates from a study of blood T cell repertoires in COVID-19. This chain links TRBV5-1 with TRBJ1-2; 8 bases are shared with TRBD1. The source is a man in his 60s with acute or convalescent COVID-19. Source material: peripheral blood. CDR3 nucleotide sequence: TGCGCCAGCAGCGACGGGACAGGCGGGGTTGGCTACACCTTC. Its translation: CASSDGTGGVGYTF.